The 24 T cell receptor beta chains reported below all come from one sample, sequenced in a study of shared clonotypes between healthy human individuals (dated by TCRdb to about 2020). The library came from the immunoSEQ multiplex PCR assay. TCRdb carries this immuneACCESS record with in-frame sequences only. Its versions omit some clonotypes, under half of them owing to an unresolved V gene in the studies checked, with the rest unexplained. The sample profile shows some 2.1 million clones; around 96% of them were found once. 0.9% to 1.3% of the sample rests with the top ten. CD8 naive samples consisted of CD45RO-negative cells that were positively selected for CCR7, yielding a CD45RA+CCR7+ population without TemRA cells. Specimen: naive CD8+ T cells sorted from blood. What this sample's cell subset or site label stands for: CD45RA+CCR7+. All receptors derive from a man between 18 and 29 years old in good health.

The chain uses TRBV6-5 and TRBJ2-1, with 10 bases that match TRBD1. V lost 5 bases to trimming and J lost 9 bases; unmatched junction nucleotides: 7. Germline lookup yields CDR1 MNHEY and CDR2 SVGAGI. There are 14 residues in the CDR3. CDR3 bases: TGTGCCAGCAGTCTTGGACAGGGGGGAGGTGAGCAGTTCTTC. This translates into CASSLGQGGGEQFF.

Concerning this clone itself: Other nucleotide sequences in the sample specify the same CDR3. The chain carries TRBV7-8 and TRBJ2-7, with TRBD1 as a possible D gene (5 bases). CDR3 length: 14 residues. Between the trimmed V and J ends, which lost 4 bases and 1 base, there was a span of 11 bases. CDR1 is SGHVS and CDR2 is FQNEAQ in the germline V gene. The CDR3 reads CASSSQGSSYEQYF. For the CDR3, the DNA is TGTGCCAGCAGCTCCCAGGGCAGTTCCTACGAGCAGTACTTC.

The rearrangement uses TRBV30 and TRBJ1-6; D ambiguous. This CDR3 region has 15 residues. The germline gives CDR1 GTSNPN, CDR2 SVGIG (reference sequence). Trimming took off 5 bases at V and 0 bases at J, with 11 bases between the two ends. The CDR3 region has the DNA TGTGCCTGGGCCTTGGCGGGCTCCTATAATTCACCCCTCCACTTT. Amino acids: CAWALAGSYNSPLHF.

The J gene is TRBJ2-7, the V gene TRBV7-6; 7 nucleotides match TRBD1. The V gene end was trimmed by 5 bases and the J gene end by 5 bases; junction bases not matched to a gene: 15. Germline V gives CDR1 SGHVS, CDR2 FNYEAQ. The CDR3 runs to 16 residues. The DNA of the CDR3 is TGTGCCAGCAGCGCCCGGGACAGAAGCTTGGGGGACGAGCAGTACTTC. Translated, it gives CASSARDRSLGDEQYF. The full variable domain, completed using reference TRBV7-6 and TRBJ2-7, is GAGVSQSPRYKVTKRGQDVALRCDPISGHVSLYWYRQALGQGPEFLTYFNYEAQQDKSGLPNDRFSAERPEGSISTLTIQRTEQRDSAMYRCASSARDRSLGDEQYFGPGTRLTVT.

The V and J genes are TRBV6-5 and TRBJ2-3; 9 nucleotides agree with TRBD2. The CDR3 extends over 15 amino acids. CDR1 and CDR2 (germline): MNHEY, SVGAGI. V shed 6 bases, J shed 3 bases, and the junction held 7 bases outside the gene matches. The CDR3 is CASSPIAGATDTQYF. CDR3 bases: TGTGCCAGCAGCCCTATAGCGGGAGCTACAGATACGCAGTATTTT.

In this sample, this clone turned up once. The genes are TRBV7-9 and TRBJ2-3; D unresolved. The ends were cut back, 4 bases at V and 1 base at J, with 9 bases in the middle. This CDR3 has 14 amino acids. CDR1 and CDR2 from the germline V gene are SEHNR and FQNEAQ (reference sequence). CDR3 sequence reads: CASSSWVGTDTQYF. CDR3 DNA sequence: TGTGCCAGCAGCTCTTGGGTAGGCACAGATACGCAGTATTTT.

This chain connects TRBV6-1 to TRBJ2-1; tentatively, D is TRBD2 (5 bases). Germline V gives CDR1 MNHNS, CDR2 SASEGT. V was cut by 8 bases and J by 0 bases, with 11 bases left in between. This CDR3 has 14 amino acids. CDR3 loop: CASYSASSYNEQFF. The DNA of the CDR3 is TGTGCCAGCTATAGCGCGAGCTCCTACAATGAGCAGTTCTTC.

V and J are TRBV10-3 and TRBJ2-2; 7 bases match TRBD1. Trimming removed 5 bases from V and 6 bases from J; junction bases left unmatched: 21. The CDR3 is 19 residues long. CDR1 and CDR2 from the germline V gene are ENHRY and SYGVKD. CDR3 bases: TGTGCCATCAGTCCCTCTGGACAGGAAGACCTTCGTCTTGCCGGGGAGCTGTTTTTT. It yields the protein CAISPSGQEDLRLAGELFF.

This clone occurred once. The rearrangement uses TRBV6-6 and TRBJ2-3; TRBD2 matches 10 bases. CDR3 length equals 13 residues. J gave up 5 bases and V 6 bases, and 2 bases lay outside the gene matches. Germline CDR1 and CDR2: MNHNY and SVGAGI (reference sequence). The CDR3 nucleotides read TGTGCCAGCAGACCTAGCGGGAGAGATACGCAGTATTTT. Protein: CASRPSGRDTQYF.

V and J are TRBV4-1 and TRBJ2-1; TRBD1 is a possible D gene (6 bases). V dropped 3 bases and J dropped 7 bases, with 13 bases sitting between them. CDR1 MGHRA and CDR2 YSYEKL come from the germline V gene. The CDR3 covers 14 residues. CDR3 residues: CASSHEGDGNEQFF. The CDR3 DNA sequence: TGCGCCAGCAGCCACGAGGGGGATGGGAATGAGCAGTTCTTC.

The chain links TRBV2 to TRBJ1-4; possible D gene TRBD1, 5 bases. Germline V gene data show CDR1 as SNHLY and CDR2 as FYNNEI. The CDR3 has 16 residues. V was cut by 7 bases and J by 0 bases, with 15 bases left in between. The CDR3 DNA is TGTGCCAGCACTCAGGGCATCGTTGCAACTAATGAAAAACTGTTTTTT. As protein: CASTQGIVATNEKLFF.

The CDR3: CASMLGFGAKNIQYF. The CDR3 nucleotides read TGTGCCAGCATGTTAGGGTTTGGGGCCAAAAACATTCAGTACTTC. The chain employs TRBV6-1 and TRBJ2-4; D not certain. V was trimmed by 7 bases and J by 1 base, leaving 14 bases between them. The CDR3 runs 15 residues. CDR1 is MNHNS, CDR2 SASEGT, per germline.

Worth noting for this clone: The sample carries other DNA sequences with the same CDR3. V usage is TRBV10-1 and J usage is TRBJ2-7; D not certain. Germline CDR1 and CDR2: WNHNN and SYGVQD (reference sequence). V was clipped by 4 bases and J by 1 base, with 8 bases between them. The CDR3 is 13 residues long. The CDR3 loop is CASSAGPSYEQYF. The CDR3, as DNA: TGCGCCAGCAGTGCCGGGCCTTCCTACGAGCAGTACTTC.

This rearrangement joins TRBV7-9 to TRBJ1-1; D might be TRBD1 (6 bases). Per germline, CDR1 SEHNR and CDR2 FQNEAQ (reference sequence). V lost 8 bases and J 4 bases, leaving 11 bases between the germline ends. The CDR3 sequence is 12 residues long. The CDR3 loop is CASGEGGTEAFF. The CDR3 DNA is TGTGCCAGCGGAGAAGGGGGCACTGAAGCTTTCTTT.

The V and J genes are TRBV30 and TRBJ1-1, with D perhaps matching TRBD1 (5 bases). The CDR3 covers 13 residues. V shed 5 bases and J shed 4 bases, with 14 bases lying between them. Germline loops: CDR1 GTSNPN, CDR2 SVGIG (reference sequence). CDR3 protein: CAWSGFWGTEAFF. The CDR3 bases are TGTGCCTGGTCAGGGTTTTGGGGCACTGAAGCTTTCTTT.

The chain links TRBV25-1 to TRBJ2-1; 9 nucleotides match TRBD1. The CDR3 consists of 15 residues. CDR1 and CDR2 (germline): MGHDK, SYGVNS. The ends lost 5 bases at V and 6 bases at J; junction bases unmatched: 8. The CDR3 region has the DNA TGTGCCAGCAGTTGGGGACAGGGAATATTCAATGAGCAGTTCTTC. Its protein is CASSWGQGIFNEQFF.

The chain has TRBV5-5 and TRBJ1-5; D is undetermined. CDR3 length: 15 amino acids. The V gene's germline CDR1 is SGHKS and CDR2 YYEKEE (reference sequence). The V end was cut by 0 bases, the J end by 0 bases, with 7 bases between. The CDR3, as DNA: TGTGCCAGCAGCTTGGAATGGGGTAGCAATCAGCCCCAGCATTTT. Protein sequence: CASSLEWGSNQPQHF.

The rearrangement links TRBV19 to TRBJ1-1; D may be TRBD1 (6 bases). Trimming pared 8 bases from V and 0 bases from J, leaving 13 bases between. Per the germline V gene, CDR1 is LNHDA and CDR2 is SQIVND (reference sequence). The CDR3 runs 14 residues. The CDR3 nucleotides are TGTGCCAGTCGAGCGACAGGTATGAACACTGAAGCTTTCTTT. Translating it yields CASRATGMNTEAFF.

The chain is built from TRBV10-3 and TRBJ1-5; D might be TRBD1 (5 bases). V was clipped by 10 bases and J by 0 bases, with 19 bases between them. This CDR3 comprises 16 residues. The germline V gene encodes CDR1 ENHRY and CDR2 SYGVKD. The CDR3 is CATRDPGATSNQPQHF. The CDR3 nucleotides are TGTGCCACTAGGGACCCCGGAGCCACTAGCAATCAGCCCCAGCATTTT.

The V call is TRBV6-5, the J call TRBJ2-1; D possibly corresponds to TRBD1 (6 bases). The CDR3 covers 12 residues. Trimming took 6 bases from V and 7 from J, leaving 10 bases between them. Germline V lookup: CDR1 MNHEY, CDR2 SVGAGI. The CDR3 is CASRQGGNEQFF. CDR3 DNA: TGTGCCAGCAGGCAAGGGGGAAATGAGCAGTTCTTC.

The gene calls are TRBV5-6 and TRBJ1-1; 7 bases fit TRBD1. Trimming took 3 bases from V and 7 from J; bases not matched to a gene: 6. CDR1 and CDR2 (germline): SGHDT, YYEEEE. The CDR3 has 13 residues. CDR3 in amino acids: CASSWDRALEAFF. The CDR3 coding sequence is TGTGCCAGCAGCTGGGACAGAGCACTTGAAGCTTTCTTT.

This chain uses TRBV7-9 with TRBJ1-2; D ambiguous. Trimming removed 1 base at V and 0 bases at J, with 12 bases between. Germline V CDR1 and CDR2: SEHNR, FQNEAQ (reference sequence). The length of the CDR3 is 16 residues. The CDR3 nucleotides are TGTGCCAGCAGCTTAGAAGGTACTCTCGCTAACTATGGCTACACCTTC. Residues: CASSLEGTLANYGYTF.

The chain combines TRBV7-9 with TRBJ1-2; possibly TRBD1 for D (5 bases). Germline-derived CDR1 and CDR2 are SEHNR and FQNEAQ (reference sequence). The CDR3 has 15 residues. Trimming pared 1 base from V and 4 bases from J, leaving 13 bases between. The CDR3 sequence is CASSLDAGPLYGYTF. CDR3 sequence (DNA): TGTGCCAGCAGCTTAGACGCGGGACCTCTCTATGGCTACACCTTC.

In DNA form, the CDR3 reads TGTGCCAGGCGAGGGACCCCTATGGATGAGCAGTTCTTC. Protein sequence: CARRGTPMDEQFF. This chain uses TRBV2 with TRBJ2-1, with D possibly called TRBD1 or TRBD2 (5 bases each). V lost 9 bases, J lost 8 bases, and 17 bases lay in between. The CDR3 contains 13 residues. Germline lookup yields CDR1 SNHLY and CDR2 FYNNEI. Complete variable domain (other parts from reference TRBV2 and TRBJ2-1): EPEVTQTPSHQVTQMGQEVILRCVPISNHLYFYWYRQILGQKVEFLVSFYNNEISEKSEIFDDQFSVERPDGSNFTLKIRSTKLEDSAMYFCARRGTPMDEQFFGPGTRLTVL.